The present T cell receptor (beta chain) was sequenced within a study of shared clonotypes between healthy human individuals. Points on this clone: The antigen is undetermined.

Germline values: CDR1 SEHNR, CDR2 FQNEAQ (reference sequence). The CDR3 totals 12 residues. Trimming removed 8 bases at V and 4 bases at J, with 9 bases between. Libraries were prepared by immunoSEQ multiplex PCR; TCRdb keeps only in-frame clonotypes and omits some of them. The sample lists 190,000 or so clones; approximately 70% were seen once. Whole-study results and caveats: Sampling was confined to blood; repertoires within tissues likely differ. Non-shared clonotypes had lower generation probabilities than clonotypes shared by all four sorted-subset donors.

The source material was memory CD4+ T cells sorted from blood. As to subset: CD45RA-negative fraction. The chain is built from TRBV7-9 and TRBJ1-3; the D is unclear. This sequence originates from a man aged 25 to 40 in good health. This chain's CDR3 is CASAGYGNTIYF. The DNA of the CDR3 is TGTGCCAGCGCAGGTTACGGAAACACCATATATTTT.